A selection of T cell receptor beta chains follows, all from one sample in a study of metastatic and nonmetastatic thyroid tumors. TCRdb re-clonotyped the PCR reads through MiXCR. The data hold 100,000 or so clones, with approximately 15% observed a single time. Sequencing input: blood. These receptors came from a female donor with papillary thyroid cancer or a benign thyroid nodule (not recorded which). Some clones in this sample may be carry-over from other donors' samples. Both conserved end residues are part of each CDR3. D genes are given only for firm matches. Clone size, where shown, is once, few, many, or a class for clones that have expanded.

size	D	V	J	length	CDR3	DNA
NA	NA	TRBV28	TRBJ2-1	11	CASSPRALGIF	TGTGCCAGCAGCCCCAGGGCCCTTGGGATCTTC
many	TRBD1	TRBV7-8	TRBJ2-7	14	CASSLEPGGTEQYF	TGTGCCAGCAGCTTAGAGCCAGGGGGTACGGAGCAGTACTTC
few	TRBD2	TRBV6-1	TRBJ2-3	14	CASSEGLAGGRQYF	TGTGCCAGCAGTGAAGGACTGGCGGGGGGGAGGCAGTATTTT
many	NA	TRBV11-2	TRBJ2-2	16	CASSQTLALNTGELFF	TGTGCCAGCAGCCAAACCCTAGCGCTGAACACCGGGGAGCTGTTTTTT
many	NA	TRBV2	TRBJ2-1	15	CASRSTGGSNNEQFF	TGTGCCAGCAGATCGACGGGGGGCAGTAACAATGAGCAGTTCTTC
many	NA	TRBV9	TRBJ1-1	14	CASSGGFPNTEAFF	TGTGCCAGCAGCGGAGGTTTCCCGAACACTGAAGCTTTCTTT
many	NA	TRBV7-2	TRBJ1-2	15	CASSSSWGLYYGYTF	TGTGCCAGCAGCTCTTCGTGGGGGTTATACTATGGCTACACCTTC
many	NA	TRBV12-3/TRBV12-4	TRBJ2-2	16	CASSLVGLRSAGELFF	TGTGCCAGCAGTTTAGTGGGACTTAGGAGCGCCGGGGAGCTGTTTTTT
many	NA	TRBV27	TRBJ1-1	15	CASSPDAGANTEAFF	TGTGCCAGCAGTCCCGATGCGGGGGCGAACACTGAAGCTTTCTTT
many	NA	TRBV30	TRBJ1-2	11	CAWGHRYGYTF	TGTGCCTGGGGACACCGCTATGGCTACACCTTC
many	NA	TRBV4-1	TRBJ2-1	13	CASSRDSNNEQFF	TGCGCCAGCAGCCGAGACAGTAACAATGAGCAGTTCTTC
many	NA	TRBV20-1	TRBJ2-1	13	CSAREGAVDEQFF	TGCAGTGCTAGAGAGGGGGCGGTCGATGAGCAGTTCTTC
many	NA	TRBV18	TRBJ1-3	15	CASSPPGGSGNTIYF	TGTGCCAGCTCACCACCTGGGGGATCTGGAAACACCATATATTTT
many	NA	TRBV27	TRBJ1-1	16	CASRFTQGVGGTEAFF	TGTGCCAGCAGATTTACACAGGGAGTTGGGGGCACTGAAGCTTTCTTT